Listed here is a single T cell receptor (beta chain). Its antigen is unknown. The CDR3 has 14 residues. Germline CDR1 reads SNHLY; CDR2 reads FYNNEI. This record comes from a study of CXCR3-negative and CXCR3-positive naive CD8 T cells. Findings and limits, study-wide: CXCR3-positive naive cells carried more hydrophobic TRB CDR3s than CXCR3-negative naive cells did. Both naive subsets showed comparably high diversity, and memory CD8+ cells showed much lower diversity.

Preparation of TRB cDNA libraries relied on 5' RACE carrying UMI labels. TCRdb reprocessed the 5' RACE reads and keeps a single row for each CDR3 protein, giving no DNA. The sample includes 84,000 or so distinct CDR3 sequences. Triplicate sorts, 300,000 cells apiece, were made for each CD8+ T cell subset. Sequenced sample: naive CXCR3+ CD8+ T cells from blood. Subset defined: CD45RO-CCR7+CD27+CD95- naive CD8+ T cells expressing CXCR3 (TNR3+). The source is a human donor in good health. Some clones in this sample may be carry-over from other donors' samples. V gene TRBV2 combines with J gene TRBJ2-7; absent DNA, TCRdb's TRBD2 call cannot be checked. This chain's CDR3 is CASSEGRTSYEQYF.